The 32 T cell receptor beta chains given below trace back to one sample, sequenced in a study of low-dose radiotherapy and immunotherapy resistance in tumors. Documented time point: after trial treatment. Documented treatment: LDRT plus nivolumab, ipilimumab, low-dose cyclophosphamide and aspirin (RACIN trial). Alpha- and beta-chain coverage of first-strand cDNA came from TRAV- and TRBV-specific primers. TCRs were put through approximately 21 PCR cycles of amplification with Phusion. A constant-region primer and the V-primer adapter served as the primer pair. MiXCR was run by TCRdb on the reads, yielding one entry per CDR3 protein. The table has some 94,000 distinct CDR3 sequences, roughly 20% seen once. The source was PBMCs, collected after low-dose radiotherapy plus immunotherapy. The receptor set was obtained from a female donor with ovarian cancer.

This clonotype was found many times. The chain uses TRBV29-1 and TRBJ1-1; D perhaps matches TRBD1 (6 bases). The V gene lost 6 bases and the J gene lost 0 bases, with 14 bases spanning the gap. In germline, CDR1 is SQVTM, CDR2 ANQGSEA. CDR3 length: 14 residues. The CDR3 region has the DNA TGCAGCGTGTTCGATGGGGGCTTGAACACTGAAGCTTTCTTT. Amino acid sequence: CSVFDGGLNTEAFF. Complete variable domain (other parts from reference TRBV29-1 and TRBJ1-1): SAVISQKPSRDICQRGTSLTIQCQVDSQVTMMFWYRQQPGQSLTLIATANQGSEATYESGFVIDKFPISRPNLTFSTLTVSNMSPEDSSIYLCSVFDGGLNTEAFFGQGTRLTVV.

This clonotype was counted at least ten times. The chain employs TRBV19 and TRBJ1-2; D not resolved. The CDR3 length is 17 residues. V was clipped by 7 bases and J by 4 bases, with 25 bases between them. Germline CDR1 is LNHDA and CDR2 is SQIVND (reference sequence). The DNA of the CDR3 is TGTGCCAGTACTGGTCCGGGCATACCAGAAGGGAGCTATGGCTACACCTTC. It specifies CASTGPGIPEGSYGYTF.

As regards this clonotype: A read error likely explains this, since a far larger clone differs by one base. The chain links TRBV5-1 to TRBJ2-2, with 7 bases fitting TRBD1. The CDR3 runs to 15 residues. The germline V gene has CDR1 SGHRS and CDR2 YFSETQ. The CDR3 DNA is TGTGCCAGCGGCCTAGGGGGCCCGAACACCGGGGAGCTGTTTTTT. It codes for CASGLGGPNTGELFF.

V and J are TRBV19 and TRBJ2-1; a possible D gene is TRBD2 (7 bases). V lost 7 bases, J lost 7 bases, and 23 bases lay in between. The germline V gene encodes CDR1 LNHDA and CDR2 SQIVND (reference sequence). This CDR3 is built from 16 residues. CDR3 in amino acids: CASTSGGGRNTNEQFF. In nucleotides, the CDR3 is TGTGCCAGTACCTCGGGGGGCGGCCGAAACACTAATGAGCAGTTCTTC.

On this clonotype itself: This may be a read error: a much more frequent sequence differs by one nucleotide. The J gene is TRBJ2-7, the V gene TRBV9; D is possibly TRBD2 (6 bases). CDR3 length: 16 residues. Germline V lookup: CDR1 SGDLS, CDR2 YYNGEE. This CDR3 is CASSPGLRPQSYEEYF. For the CDR3, the DNA is TGTGCCAGCAGCCCGGGACTGCGGCCTCAGTCCTACGAGGAGTACTTC.

There are many counts of this clonotype. This chain uses TRBV5-3 with TRBJ2-4; 9 bases match TRBD1. TRBV5-3 is flagged as an ORF with uncertain function. With 8 bases clipped from V and 5 bases from J, the junction kept 11 bases outside the gene matches. The CDR3 is 15 residues long. In DNA, the CDR3 is TGTGCCAGCAGCGAATACCGGGACAGGGAAAACATTCAGTACTTC. As protein: CASSEYRDRENIQYF.

This clonotype was seen at least ten times. The J gene is TRBJ1-1, the V gene TRBV29-1; no reliable D call. The germline V gene encodes CDR1 SQVTM and CDR2 ANQGSEA. With 3 bases removed from V and 1 base from J, the gap between germline ends came to 6 bases. The CDR3 loop spans 12 amino acids. The CDR3 loop is CSVDRKNTEAFF. The CDR3 DNA reads as TGCAGCGTTGATCGCAAGAACACTGAAGCTTTCTTT.

This clonotype showed up many times. V and J are TRBV6-5 and TRBJ1-2; unclear D gene. Deletions cut 8 bases from V and 5 bases from J, with 18 bases between. The CDR3 sequence is 14 residues long. Germline loops: CDR1 MNHEY, CDR2 SVGAGI. For the CDR3, the DNA is TGTGCCAGCCGCCTGGCAGCTAGTAGTTATGGCTACACCTTC. Amino acids: CASRLAASSYGYTF.

This clonotype was detected ten times or more. This chain joins TRBV29-1 and TRBJ1-3, with no clear D. The CDR3 sequence is 17 residues long. Germline values: CDR1 SQVTM, CDR2 ANQGSEA. V lost 3 bases, J lost 0 bases, and 18 bases lay in between. The CDR3 spells CSVEEARSMFSGNTIYF. For the CDR3, the DNA is TGCAGCGTTGAGGAGGCACGCTCTATGTTCTCTGGAAACACCATATATTTT.

This clonotype has at least ten counts. The CDR3 DNA follows: TGTGCCAGCAGCCAGAGGGACGGGGGCTCCTACGAGCAGTACTTC. This sequence encodes CASSQRDGGSYEQYF. V is TRBV7-6 and J is TRBJ2-7; TRBD2 is a possible D gene (6 bases). The CDR3 runs 15 residues. V was pared by 5 bases and J by 0 bases, with 14 bases between. Germline V gene sequence: CDR1 SGHVS, CDR2 FNYEAQ.

This clonotype was found many times. The chain carries TRBV7-2 and TRBJ2-3, with 7 bases identical to TRBD1. The CDR3 contains 14 residues. The trim removed 6 bases at V and 1 base at J, leaving 4 bases unmatched. Germline assignment: CDR1 SGHTA and CDR2 FQGNSA. The CDR3 bases are TGTGCCAGCAGACCAGGACAGGGCACAGATACGCAGTATTTT. It encodes CASRPGQGTDTQYF.

In the case of this clonotype: This is likely an artifact of a read error, given a far larger clone one base away. The chain recombines TRBV28 with TRBJ2-1, with D tentatively TRBD2 (6 bases). This CDR3 region has 14 residues. CDR1 and CDR2 from the germline V gene are MDHEN and SYDVKM. V lost 7 bases and J 10 bases, leaving 20 bases between the germline ends. The CDR3 bases are TGTGCCAGCACCCGAGGAGGGTCGGGGTACGAGCAGTTCTTC. As protein: CASTRGGSGYEQFF.

Worth noting for this clonotype: A far larger clone differs by one base, so this is likely a read error. This sequence joins TRBV7-6 and TRBJ2-5; weak D call: TRBD2 (7 bases). Looked up from germline, CDR1 is SGHVS and CDR2 is FNYEAQ. The CDR3 consists of 17 residues. The germline V and J ends were trimmed by 7 bases and 11 bases, with 32 bases remaining between them. The CDR3 spells CASKKGGGPGSYNEQYF. The CDR3 coding sequence is TGTGCCAGCAAAAAGGGAGGGGGGCCAGGCTCCTACAATGAGCAGTACTTC.

This clonotype was counted once. This may stem from a read error, because a much larger clone lies one nucleotide away. The chain joins TRBV6-6 to TRBJ2-5, with D tentatively TRBD1 or TRBD2 (6 bases each). Per germline, CDR1 MNHNY and CDR2 SVGAGI (reference sequence). Trimming removed 6 bases from V and 4 bases from J, with 15 bases in between. CDR3 length: 14 residues. CDR3 sequence: CASRSRGGGETQYF. CDR3 nucleotide sequence: TGTGCCAGCAGATCCAGAGGGGGAGGAGAGACCCAGTACTTC.

The CDR3 nucleotides read TGTGCCTGGAGTGTGACTAGCGGGGGCGGGGATACGCAGTATTTT. Its protein product is CAWSVTSGGGDTQYF. The chain couples TRBV30 to TRBJ2-3, with 12 bases identical to TRBD2. From germline, CDR1 is GTSNPN and CDR2 SVGIG (reference sequence). This CDR3 spans 15 amino acids. V shed 0 bases and J 6 bases; nucleotides not matched to a gene: 4.

This clonotype was counted ten times or more. The J gene is TRBJ2-2, the V gene TRBV6-2 or TRBV6-3, with 9 bases matching TRBD1. Germline V CDR1 and CDR2: MNHEY, SVGEGT. The V and J ends lost 2 bases and 7 bases, in that order; junction bases with no gene match: 14. This CDR3 comprises 18 residues. CDR3 in DNA: TGTGCCAGCAGTTACCGCCTCATACAACAGGGGGCCGACGGGGAGCTGTTTTTT. Translated: CASSYRLIQQGADGELFF.

In its sample, this clonotype was seen a few times. The rearrangement joins TRBV28 to TRBJ2-7, with 12 bases identical to TRBD1. Germline V gene sequence: CDR1 MDHEN, CDR2 SYDVKM. The CDR3 consists of 15 residues. The trim removed 6 bases at V and 4 bases at J, leaving 7 bases unmatched. CDR3: CASSPSGQGAYEQYF. CDR3 coding DNA: TGTGCCAGCAGCCCCTCGGGACAGGGGGCTTACGAGCAGTACTTC.

As to this clonotype: This likely came from a read error, as a far larger clone is one base away. This chain links TRBV4-1 with TRBJ2-1; a possible D gene is TRBD1 (6 bases). The CDR3 length is 13 residues. Trimming pared 2 bases from V and 10 bases from J, leaving 12 bases between. Germline CDR1 is MGHRA and CDR2 is YSYEKL. In DNA, the CDR3 is TGCGCCAGCAGCCAACCAGGGGCGGACGAGCAGTTCTTC. This sequence encodes CASSQPGADEQFF.

This clonotype was detected many times. This rearrangement joins TRBV5-6 to TRBJ2-1; tentative D call: TRBD2 (7 bases). Looked up from germline, CDR1 is SGHDT and CDR2 is YYEEEE. The CDR3 totals 12 residues. The V gene lost 5 bases and the J gene lost 8 bases, with 11 bases spanning the gap. CDR3 in amino acids: CASRGGGDEQFF. The CDR3 DNA reads as TGTGCCAGCAGGGGAGGGGGGGATGAGCAGTTCTTC.

Ten or more counts support this clonotype. The J gene is TRBJ2-2, the V gene TRBV5-4; 7 bases are shared with TRBD2. With V trimmed by 3 bases and J by 1 base, 9 bases remained unmatched. The CDR3 has 17 amino acids. From germline, CDR1 is SGHNT and CDR2 YYREEE (reference sequence). The DNA for the CDR3 is TGTGCCAGCAGCTCCGGCCCTAGCGGAAAGAACACCGGGGAGCTGTTTTTT. This translates into CASSSGPSGKNTGELFF.

As for this clonotype: A read error is likely here: a far larger clone is one base away. The chain recombines TRBV12-3 or TRBV12-4 with TRBJ2-7, with 10 positions matching TRBD2. CDR3 length: 18 amino acids. J was trimmed by 7 bases and V by 3 bases; bases with no gene match: 18. This CDR3 is CASSFQRSLAGVSNEQYF. The CDR3 bases are TGTGCCAGCAGTTTTCAACGAAGCCTAGCGGGAGTTAGCAATGAGCAGTACTTC.

This clonotype was counted ten times or more. The V and J genes are TRBV2 and TRBJ2-2; D not certain. Deletions cut 4 bases from V and 1 base from J, with 4 bases between. This CDR3 has 13 residues. Germline CDR1 SNHLY, CDR2 FYNNEI. The CDR3 nucleotides read TGTGCCAGCAGTGTAGGGAACACCGGGGAGCTGTTTTTT. Translated: CASSVGNTGELFF.

This clonotype was picked up many times. The rearrangement joins TRBV7-2 to TRBJ1-2; a weak D match, TRBD1 (6 bases). CDR3 size: 12 residues. V shed 5 bases and J shed 2 bases, with 6 bases lying between them. From germline, CDR1 is SGHTA and CDR2 FQGNSA. CDR3 sequence: CASSGTNYGYTF. The DNA of the CDR3 is TGTGCCAGCAGCGGGACAAACTATGGCTACACCTTC. Filled out from reference TRBV7-2 and TRBJ1-2, the complete variable domain reads GAGVSQSPSNKVTEKGKDVELRCDPISGHTALYWYRQSLGQGLEFLIYFQGNSAPDKSGLPSDRFSAERTGGSVSTLTIQRTQQEDSAVYLCASSGTNYGYTFGSGTRLTVV.

The genes are TRBV4-1 and TRBJ1-2; weak D call: TRBD1 (5 bases). The germline V gene encodes CDR1 MGHRA and CDR2 YSYEKL. The V gene lost 4 bases and the J gene lost 8 bases, with 17 bases spanning the gap. This CDR3 has 14 residues. This CDR3 reads CASSPPGGDFGYTF. The CDR3 DNA is TGCGCCAGCAGCCCCCCGGGGGGGGATTTCGGCTACACCTTC.

This clonotype was seen repeatedly, ten times or more. This chain connects TRBV7-8 to TRBJ2-5; 11 bases map to TRBD2. Germline values: CDR1 SGHVS, CDR2 FQNEAQ. The ends lost 0 bases at V and 4 bases at J; junction bases unmatched: 1. This CDR3 comprises 15 residues. CDR3 nucleotide sequence: TGTGCCAGCAGCTTAGCCCTAGCGGGAGGAGAGACCCAGTACTTC. Translated, it gives CASSLALAGGETQYF.

Ten or more counts support this clonotype. The V call is TRBV20-1, the J call TRBJ1-2; 7 nucleotides match TRBD1. The CDR3 length is 11 residues. Germline V gene lookup returns CDR1 DFQATT and CDR2 SNEGSKA (reference sequence). The V gene end was trimmed by 6 bases and the J gene end by 8 bases; junction bases not matched to a gene: 6. This CDR3 reads CSAQQGNGYTF. The CDR3 DNA follows: TGCAGTGCCCAACAGGGGAACGGCTACACCTTC.

The chain combines TRBV20-1 with TRBJ2-7; D unclear. This CDR3 comprises 10 residues. The V gene's germline CDR1 is DFQATT and CDR2 SNEGSKA (reference sequence). V shed 6 bases and J shed 6 bases, with 9 bases lying between them. The CDR3 sequence is CSALLSEQYF. CDR3 DNA: TGCAGTGCCCTCCTTAGCGAGCAGTACTTC.

This clonotype was recorded at least ten times. J is TRBJ1-6 and V is TRBV18; 10 bases fit TRBD1. The CDR3 length is 16 residues. Germline CDR1 is KGHSH and CDR2 is LQKENI. Trimming took 3 bases from V and 8 from J; bases not matched to a gene: 7. In DNA form, the CDR3 reads TGTGCCAGCTCACCCGATCCGGGACAGGGGTATTCACCCCTCCACTTT. This sequence encodes CASSPDPGQGYSPLHF.

Concerning this clonotype: A far larger clone lies a single base away; this is likely a read error. J is TRBJ2-1 and V is TRBV7-6, with D unclear. Germline CDR1 reads SGHVS; CDR2 reads FNYEAQ. V gave up 0 bases and J gave up 10 bases, with 7 bases separating them. This CDR3 spans 12 amino acids. CDR3 residues: CASSLAAGEQFF. The CDR3, as DNA: TGTGCCAGCAGCTTAGCTGCAGGCGAGCAGTTCTTC.

This clonotype came up many times. The chain couples TRBV6-1 to TRBJ2-3; the D is unclear. Per the germline V gene, CDR1 is MNHNS and CDR2 is SASEGT. V was pared by 1 base and J by 5 bases, with 10 bases between. The CDR3 loop spans 14 amino acids. CDR3 in amino acids: CASSEGWVGDTQYF. The CDR3 DNA reads TGTGCCAGCAGTGAAGGTTGGGTCGGAGATACGCAGTATTTT.

This clonotype was recorded at least ten times. The V and J genes are TRBV28 and TRBJ1-1, with D hard to call. CDR1 is MDHEN and CDR2 is SYDVKM in the germline V gene. The CDR3 totals 14 residues. The V end lost 2 bases, the J end lost 1 base, and 8 bases lay between the germline ends. The CDR3 DNA follows: TGTGCCAGCAGTTTAAGGTGGGGGAACACTGAAGCTTTCTTT. Protein: CASSLRWGNTEAFF.

This clonotype was counted many times. This chain uses TRBV25-1 with TRBJ2-3; D is uncertain. The V and J ends lost 6 bases and 4 bases respectively, with 8 bases between them. Germline V gene data show CDR1 as MGHDK and CDR2 as SYGVNS. The CDR3 is 12 amino acids. CDR3 DNA: TGTGCCAGCAGCGCTGGGGCAGATACGCAGTATTTT. It is translated as CASSAGADTQYF. The full variable domain, completed using reference TRBV25-1 and TRBJ2-3, is EADIYQTPRYLVIGTGKKITLECSQTMGHDKMYWYQQDPGMELHLIHYSYGVNSTEKGDLSSESTVSRIRTEHFPLTLESARPSHTSQYLCASSAGADTQYFGPGTRLTVL.